This entry concerns a single T cell receptor beta chain. Its antigen is currently unknown. TCRdb's copy holds only in-frame clones and misses some; the assay was immunoSEQ multiplex PCR. This sample has 85,000 to 100,000 clones, with approximately 90% found just once. These data come from a study of graft-versus-host responses after intestinal transplantation. Study-level points and caveats: Peak levels of circulating GvH clones tracked with early post-transplant HvG declines. Some patients had graft-donor T cell macrochimerism, and their allografts showed high graft-versus-host to host-versus-graft clonal ratios.

The CDR3 spans 12 residues. Germline V gene data show CDR1 as WNHNN and CDR2 as SYGVQD (reference sequence). V gave up 4 bases and J gave up 0 bases, with 4 bases separating them. V is TRBV10-1 and J is TRBJ2-7; D gene ambiguous. The starting material was unstimulated CD4+ T cells sorted from spleen or lymph node cells, obtained before transplant. The sequence was obtained from a human donor who was the organ donor for an intestinal transplant. The CDR3: CASSGSSYEQYF. Here the CDR3 DNA reads TGCGCCAGCAGTGGGAGCTCCTACGAGCAGTACTTC.